A selection of T cell receptor beta chains follows, all from one sample in a study of blood T cell repertoires in COVID-19. The data were produced by immunoSEQ multiplex PCR, yet TCRdb's version contains in-frame clones alone and is incomplete. The profile shows approximately 50,000 clones, more than 70% of them singletons. The sample comprised peripheral blood. The origin of the receptors is a human donor in a cohort sampled during active COVID-19. The CDR3 runs from the conserved cysteine through the conserved F or W.

TRBV9 | CASSVAGTSGGRPYEQYF
TRBV23-1 | CATSSGQDSSYNEQFF
TRBV7-8 | CASSNRTSINTQYF
TRBV20-1 | CSASVGPFHNEQFF
TRBV10-3 | CATYRERNTEAFF
TRBV5-4 | CASSSRAGPTDTQYF
TRBV5-1 | CASSLAGGGEKLFF
TRBV24-1 | CATSDRPTWGNTQYF
TRBV18 | CASSPLAGEVNEQFF
TRBV2 | CASMRQSSLSYEQYF
TRBV9 | CASSARDRGESDTQYF
TRBV9 | CASSVSGGGATDTQYF
TRBV5-1 | CASRSQAGNYGYTF
TRBV30 | CAWAMQGGYTF
TRBV28 | CASSSTKRGRAAREQYF
TRBV28 | CASSLISGAYAYEQYF
TRBV5-1 | CASSLWGQDTDTQYF
TRBV25-1 | CASRSLGTDTQYF
TRBV5-6 | CASSRGVGTETQYF
TRBV18 | CASSPAGLGYNSPLHF
TRBV9 | CASSVENRGWETQYF
TRBV6-1 | CASSESPRRGETQYF
TRBV5-1 | CASSSRSGPYNEQFF
TRBV27 | CASSPGGYEQYF
TRBV7-9 | CASSLNPGQTGKQYF
TRBV30 | CAWSAARQSPEQYF
TRBV7-2 | CASSKIRGTEAFF
TRBV19 | CASSVPGRSGANVLTF
TRBV24-1 | CATSERAGALDTQYF
TRBV20-1 | CSASINEKLFF
TRBV7-8 | CASSPIRGSSYNEQFF
TRBV11-2 | CASSYGQGATEKLFF
TRBV20-1 | CSASGGQGKNEAFF
TRBV5-6 | CASSRQGAGTEAFF
TRBV18 | CASSPPGTPGRFF
TRBV5-1 | CASSLTYRAGNEKLFF
TRBV6-5 | CASRDRGGYTF
TRBV7-4 | CASSLGQVREQYF
TRBV27 | CASSPLAGLEQYF
TRBV18 | CASSRTGGASSEQFF
TRBV2 | CATALERGGSYNEQFF
TRBV6-2/TRBV6-3 | CASSYSNVPTGLGEQYF